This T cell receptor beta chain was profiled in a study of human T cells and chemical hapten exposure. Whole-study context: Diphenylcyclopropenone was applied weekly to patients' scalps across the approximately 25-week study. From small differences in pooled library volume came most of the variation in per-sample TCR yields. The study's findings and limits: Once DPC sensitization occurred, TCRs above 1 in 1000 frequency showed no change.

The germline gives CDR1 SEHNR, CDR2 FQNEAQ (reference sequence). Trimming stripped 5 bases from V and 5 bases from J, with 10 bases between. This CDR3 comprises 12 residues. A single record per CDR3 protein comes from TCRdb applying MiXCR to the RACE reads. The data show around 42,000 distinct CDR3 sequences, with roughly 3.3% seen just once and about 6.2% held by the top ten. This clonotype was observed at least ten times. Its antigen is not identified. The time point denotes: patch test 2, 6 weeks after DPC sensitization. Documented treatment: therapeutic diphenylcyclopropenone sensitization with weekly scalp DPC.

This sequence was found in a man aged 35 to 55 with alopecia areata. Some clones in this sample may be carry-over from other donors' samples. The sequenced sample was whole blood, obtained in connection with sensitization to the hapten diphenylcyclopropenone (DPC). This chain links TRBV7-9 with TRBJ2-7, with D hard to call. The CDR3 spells CASSPLNHEQYF. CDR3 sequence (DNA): TGTGCCAGCAGCCCTCTGAACCACGAGCAGTACTTC.